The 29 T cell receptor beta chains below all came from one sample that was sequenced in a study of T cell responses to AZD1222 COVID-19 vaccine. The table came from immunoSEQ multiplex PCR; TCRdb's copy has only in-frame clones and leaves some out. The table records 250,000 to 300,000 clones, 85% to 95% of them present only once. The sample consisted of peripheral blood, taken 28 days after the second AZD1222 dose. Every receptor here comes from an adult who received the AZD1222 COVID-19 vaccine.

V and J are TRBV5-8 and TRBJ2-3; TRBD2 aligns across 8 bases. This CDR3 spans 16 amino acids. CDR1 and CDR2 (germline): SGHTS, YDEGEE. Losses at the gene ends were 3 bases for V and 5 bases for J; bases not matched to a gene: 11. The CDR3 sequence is CASSSPGGAGVDTQYF. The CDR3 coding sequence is TGTGCCAGCAGCTCCCCCGGGGGGGCAGGCGTAGATACGCAGTATTTT.

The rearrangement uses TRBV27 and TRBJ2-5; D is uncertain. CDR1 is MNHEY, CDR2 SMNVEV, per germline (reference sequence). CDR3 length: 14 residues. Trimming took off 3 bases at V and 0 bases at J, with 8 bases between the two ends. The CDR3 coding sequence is TGTGCCAGCAGTTTCTTACACCACCAAGAGACCCAGTACTTC. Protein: CASSFLHHQETQYF.

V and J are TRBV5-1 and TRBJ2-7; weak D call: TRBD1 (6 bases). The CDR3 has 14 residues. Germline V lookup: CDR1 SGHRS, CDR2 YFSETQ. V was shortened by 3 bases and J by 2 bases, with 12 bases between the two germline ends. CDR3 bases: TGCGCCAGCAGCTCAAGCCCAGGGGCCTACGAGCAGTACTTC. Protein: CASSSSPGAYEQYF. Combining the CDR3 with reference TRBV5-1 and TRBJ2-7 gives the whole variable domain KAGVTQTPRYLIKTRGQQVTLSCSPISGHRSVSWYQQTPGQGLQFLFEYFSETQRNKGNFPGRFSGRQFSNSRSEMNVSTLELGDSALYLCASSSSPGAYEQYFGPGTRLTVT.

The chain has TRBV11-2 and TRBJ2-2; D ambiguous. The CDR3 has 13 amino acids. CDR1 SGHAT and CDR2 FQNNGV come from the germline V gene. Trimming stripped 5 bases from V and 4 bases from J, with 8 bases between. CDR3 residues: CASSHPGTGELFF. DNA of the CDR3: TGTGCCAGCAGCCACCCAGGCACCGGGGAGCTGTTTTTT.

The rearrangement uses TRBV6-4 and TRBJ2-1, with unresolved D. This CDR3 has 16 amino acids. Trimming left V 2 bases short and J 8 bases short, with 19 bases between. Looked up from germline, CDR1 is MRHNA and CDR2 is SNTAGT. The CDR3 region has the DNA TGTGCCAGCAGTGACATAGGAGCGTCCCTTGTCGATGAGCAGTTCTTC. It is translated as CASSDIGASLVDEQFF.

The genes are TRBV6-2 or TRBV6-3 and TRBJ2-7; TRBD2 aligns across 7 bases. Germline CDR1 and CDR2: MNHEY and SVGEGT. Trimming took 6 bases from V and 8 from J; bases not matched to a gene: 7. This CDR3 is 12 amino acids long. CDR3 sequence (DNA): TGTGCCAGCAGCCAGGGACTAAGGCAGCAGTACTTC. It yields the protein CASSQGLRQQYF.

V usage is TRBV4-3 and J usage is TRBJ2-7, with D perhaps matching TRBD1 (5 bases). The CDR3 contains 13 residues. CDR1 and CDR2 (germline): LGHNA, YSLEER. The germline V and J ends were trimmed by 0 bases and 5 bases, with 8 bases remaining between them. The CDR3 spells CASSQDTGHEQYF. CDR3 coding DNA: TGCGCCAGCAGCCAAGACACAGGCCACGAGCAGTACTTC.

CDR3 nucleotide sequence: TGTGCCAGCAGCCCCACAGGAGCCCAAGAGACCCAGTACTTC. Residues: CASSPTGAQETQYF. This rearrangement joins TRBV27 to TRBJ2-5; weak D call: TRBD1 (5 bases). The CDR3 is 14 residues long. V shed 6 bases and J shed 1 base, with 12 bases lying between them. Germline CDR1 MNHEY, CDR2 SMNVEV (reference sequence).

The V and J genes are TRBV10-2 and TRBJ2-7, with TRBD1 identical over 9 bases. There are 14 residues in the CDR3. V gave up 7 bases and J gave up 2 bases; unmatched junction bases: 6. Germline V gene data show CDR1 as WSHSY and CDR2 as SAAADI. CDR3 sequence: CASIRQGGTYEQYF. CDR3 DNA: TGCGCCAGCATCAGACAGGGGGGAACCTACGAGCAGTACTTC.

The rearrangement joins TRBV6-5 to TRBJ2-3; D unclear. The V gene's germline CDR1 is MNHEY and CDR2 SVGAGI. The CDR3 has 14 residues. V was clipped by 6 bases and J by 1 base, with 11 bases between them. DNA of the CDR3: TGTGCCAGCAGAGAGAGCGTCGGCACAGATACGCAGTATTTT. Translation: CASRESVGTDTQYF.

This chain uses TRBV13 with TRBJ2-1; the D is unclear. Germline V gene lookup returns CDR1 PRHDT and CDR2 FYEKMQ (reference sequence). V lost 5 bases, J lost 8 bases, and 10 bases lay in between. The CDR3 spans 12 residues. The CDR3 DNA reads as TGTGCCAGCAGCGTACCCCGCGATGAGCAGTTCTTC. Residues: CASSVPRDEQFF.

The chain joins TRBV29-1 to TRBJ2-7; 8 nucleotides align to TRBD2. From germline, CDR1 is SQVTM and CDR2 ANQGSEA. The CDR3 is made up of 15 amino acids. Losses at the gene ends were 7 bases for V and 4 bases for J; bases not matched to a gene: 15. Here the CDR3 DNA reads TGCAGCGGTAGTAGAGCGGGAGAGAGAGGGTACGAGCAGTACTTC. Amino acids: CSGSRAGERGYEQYF.

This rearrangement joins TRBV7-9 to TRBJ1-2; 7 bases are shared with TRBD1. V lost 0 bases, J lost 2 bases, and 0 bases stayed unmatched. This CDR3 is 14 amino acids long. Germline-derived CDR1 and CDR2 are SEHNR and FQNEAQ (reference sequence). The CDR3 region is CASSLAGQNYGYTF. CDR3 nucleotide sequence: TGTGCCAGCAGCTTAGCGGGACAGAACTATGGCTACACCTTC.

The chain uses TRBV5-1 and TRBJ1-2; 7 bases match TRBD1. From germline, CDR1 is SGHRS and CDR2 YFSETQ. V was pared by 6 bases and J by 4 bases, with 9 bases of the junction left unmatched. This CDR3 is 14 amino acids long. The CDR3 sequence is CASTPGAGGYGYTF. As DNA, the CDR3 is TGCGCCAGCACCCCTGGAGCAGGGGGCTATGGCTACACCTTC.

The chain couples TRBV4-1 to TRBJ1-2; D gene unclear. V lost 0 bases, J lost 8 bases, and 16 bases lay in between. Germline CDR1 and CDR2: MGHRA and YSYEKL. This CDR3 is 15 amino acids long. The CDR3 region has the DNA TGCGCCAGCAGCCAAGAACCGGGGTTGACTAGAGGCTACACCTTC. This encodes CASSQEPGLTRGYTF.

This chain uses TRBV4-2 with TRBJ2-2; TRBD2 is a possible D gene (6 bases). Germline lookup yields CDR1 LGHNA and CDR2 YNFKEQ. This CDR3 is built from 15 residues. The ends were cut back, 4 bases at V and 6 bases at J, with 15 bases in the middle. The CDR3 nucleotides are TGTGCCAGCAGCCGATCTAGACTAGACTCCGGGGAGCTGTTTTTT. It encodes CASSRSRLDSGELFF.

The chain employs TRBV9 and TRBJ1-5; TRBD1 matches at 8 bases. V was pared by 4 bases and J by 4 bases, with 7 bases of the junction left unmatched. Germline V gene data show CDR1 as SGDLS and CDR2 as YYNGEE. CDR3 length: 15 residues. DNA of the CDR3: TGTGCCAGCAGCCCAGGGACAGGCCCTAATCAGCCCCAGCATTTT. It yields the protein CASSPGTGPNQPQHF.

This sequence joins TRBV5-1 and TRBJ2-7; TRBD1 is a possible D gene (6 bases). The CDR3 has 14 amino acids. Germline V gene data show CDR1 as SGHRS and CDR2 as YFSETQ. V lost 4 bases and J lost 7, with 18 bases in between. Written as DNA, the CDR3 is TGCGCCAGCAGCCTGGGTCAGATGAGGGGGGAGCAGTACTTC. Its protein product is CASSLGQMRGEQYF.

CDR3 sequence: CASSPGTLRGEQYF. Written as DNA, the CDR3 is TGTGCCAGCAGCCCCGGGACCCTAAGGGGGGAGCAGTACTTC. The chain is built from TRBV7-2 and TRBJ2-7, with D maybe TRBD1 (6 bases). Germline V gives CDR1 SGHTA, CDR2 FQGNSA. The CDR3 covers 14 residues. Trimming cost V 5 bases and J 7 bases, with 18 bases left between them.

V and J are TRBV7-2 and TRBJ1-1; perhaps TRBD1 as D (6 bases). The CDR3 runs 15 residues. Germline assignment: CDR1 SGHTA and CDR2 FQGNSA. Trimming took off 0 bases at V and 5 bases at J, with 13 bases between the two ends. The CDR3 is CASSLAGGHVTEAFF. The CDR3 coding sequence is TGTGCCAGCAGCTTAGCGGGGGGGCACGTTACTGAAGCTTTCTTT.

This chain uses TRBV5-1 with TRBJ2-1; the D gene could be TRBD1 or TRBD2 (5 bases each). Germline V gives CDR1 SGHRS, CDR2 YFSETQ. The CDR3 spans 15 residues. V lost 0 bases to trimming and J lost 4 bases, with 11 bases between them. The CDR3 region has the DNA TGCGCCAGCAGCTTGGACGGGGCCGATTACAATGAGCAGTTCTTC. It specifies CASSLDGADYNEQFF.

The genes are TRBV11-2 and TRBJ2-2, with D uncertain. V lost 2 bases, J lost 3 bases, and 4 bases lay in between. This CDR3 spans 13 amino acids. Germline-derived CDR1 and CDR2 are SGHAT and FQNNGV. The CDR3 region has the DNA TGTGCCAGCAGCTTATGGGACACCGGGGAGCTGTTTTTT. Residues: CASSLWDTGELFF.

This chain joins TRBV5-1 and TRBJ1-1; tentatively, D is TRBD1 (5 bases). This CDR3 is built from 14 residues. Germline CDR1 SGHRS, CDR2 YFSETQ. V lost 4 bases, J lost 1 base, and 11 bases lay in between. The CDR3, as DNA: TGCGCCAGCAGCACGAACAGGAGGAACACTGAAGCTTTCTTT. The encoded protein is CASSTNRRNTEAFF.

CDR3 loop: CASSGTSNEQYF. The CDR3 DNA is TGTGCCAGTTCCGGGACTAGCAACGAGCAGTACTTC. The genes are TRBV25-1 and TRBJ2-7; 9 nucleotides agree with TRBD2. The CDR3 covers 12 residues. V shed 9 bases, J shed 5 bases, and the junction held 5 bases outside the gene matches. CDR1 and CDR2 from the germline V gene are MGHDK and SYGVNS.

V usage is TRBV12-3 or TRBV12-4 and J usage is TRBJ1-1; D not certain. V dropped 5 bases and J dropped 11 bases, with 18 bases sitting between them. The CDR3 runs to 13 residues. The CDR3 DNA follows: TGTGCCAGCAGTCTCCCACCCGGGGAGTGGGCTTTCTTT. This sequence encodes CASSLPPGEWAFF.

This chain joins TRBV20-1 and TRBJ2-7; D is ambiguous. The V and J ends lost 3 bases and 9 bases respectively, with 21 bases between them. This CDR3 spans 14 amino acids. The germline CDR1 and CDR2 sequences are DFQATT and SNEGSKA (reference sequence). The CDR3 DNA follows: TGCAGTGCTAGTTGGTCCGAGACCACGGCCGGGCAGTACTTC. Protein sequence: CSASWSETTAGQYF.

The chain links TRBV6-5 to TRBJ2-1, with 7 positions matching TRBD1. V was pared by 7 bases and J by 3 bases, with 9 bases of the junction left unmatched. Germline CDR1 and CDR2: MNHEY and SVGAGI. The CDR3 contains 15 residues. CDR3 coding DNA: TGTGCCAGCAAGCCCGACAGGGCCTACTACAATGAGCAGTTCTTC. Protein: CASKPDRAYYNEQFF.

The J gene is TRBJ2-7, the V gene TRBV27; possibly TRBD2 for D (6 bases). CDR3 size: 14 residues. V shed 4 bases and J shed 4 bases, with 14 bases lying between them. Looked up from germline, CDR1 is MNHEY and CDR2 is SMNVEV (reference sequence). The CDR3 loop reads CASSSPGLSYEQYF. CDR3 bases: TGTGCCAGCAGTTCTCCGGGACTTTCGTACGAGCAGTACTTC.

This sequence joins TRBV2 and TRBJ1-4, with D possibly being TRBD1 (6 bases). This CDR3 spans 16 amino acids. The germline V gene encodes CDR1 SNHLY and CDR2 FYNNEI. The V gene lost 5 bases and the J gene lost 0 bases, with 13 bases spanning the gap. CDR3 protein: CASSPLGASTNEKLFF. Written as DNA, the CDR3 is TGTGCCAGCAGTCCATTGGGGGCTTCAACTAATGAAAAACTGTTTTTT.